One sample yielded the 29 T cell receptor beta chains listed below, sequenced in a study of control samples from healthy donors and cancer patients. Assay: immunoSEQ multiplex PCR; the TCRdb copy retains only in-frame clones and omits some. The sample shows 100,000 to 150,000 clones, about nine tenths of them seen only once. The sample was blood. The receptors originated from a man aged 40-49 years in good health.

The chain recombines TRBV7-2 with TRBJ2-1, with D hard to call. Trimming shortened V by 3 bases and J by 0 bases, and 9 bases separated the two germline ends. CDR1 SGHTA and CDR2 FQGNSA come from the germline V gene. CDR3 length: 15 residues. Here the CDR3 DNA reads TGTGCCAGCAGCTTCGATCCCAGCTCCTACAATGAGCAGTTCTTC. It is translated as CASSFDPSSYNEQFF.

This clone was counted a few times. CDR3 DNA sequence: TGTGCCACCAGAGAAGGACAGGGGAGGGCAGATACGCAGTATTTT. This translates into CATREGQGRADTQYF. The V and J genes are TRBV15 and TRBJ2-3; 9 bases are a match to TRBD1. The ends lost 6 bases at V and 4 bases at J; junction bases unmatched: 8. Germline CDR1 and CDR2: LNHNV and YYDKDF (reference sequence). The CDR3 is 15 amino acids.

The chain links TRBV10-3 to TRBJ1-3, with 11 nucleotides matching TRBD1. Germline CDR1 and CDR2: ENHRY and SYGVKD. V was clipped by 10 bases and J by 8 bases; unmatched bases: 4. This CDR3 comprises 12 residues. The CDR3, as DNA: TGTGCCACTCAGGGACAGGGGGACACCATATATTTT. As protein: CATQGQGDTIYF.

The chain is built from TRBV7-9 and TRBJ1-3; D unclear. Per the germline V gene, CDR1 is SEHNR and CDR2 is FQNEAQ (reference sequence). Trimming took off 5 bases at V and 7 bases at J, with 9 bases between the two ends. The length of the CDR3 is 12 residues. CDR3 region: CASSNLPNTIYF. DNA of the CDR3: TGTGCCAGCAGCAACCTACCGAACACCATATATTTT.

The chain's CDR3 is CASRRGLQTQYF. The CDR3 DNA is TGTGCCAGCAGGAGGGGGCTACAGACCCAGTACTTC. V gene TRBV2 combines with J gene TRBJ2-5, with 7 bases identical to TRBD1. The CDR3 consists of 12 residues. Germline V gives CDR1 SNHLY, CDR2 FYNNEI. Unmatched junction bases numbered 4, after V lost 6 bases and J lost 6 bases.

The V gene is TRBV7-9, the J gene TRBJ1-1; 11 nucleotides agree with TRBD1. Germline V gene lookup returns CDR1 SEHNR and CDR2 FQNEAQ (reference sequence). The J segment lost 11 bases and the V segment lost 1 base, leaving 3 bases of the junction unmatched. The CDR3 has 13 amino acids. CDR3 in DNA: TGTGCCAGCAGCTTAGGGGACAGGGGGGACGCTTTCTTT. Amino acid sequence: CASSLGDRGDAFF.

This clone came up once. Additional DNA sequences in this sample encode the identical CDR3. This CDR3 reads CASTQRGGGVYGYTF. CDR3 in DNA: TGTGCCAGCACCCAAAGGGGCGGGGGGGTCTATGGCTACACCTTC. The chain joins TRBV7-2 to TRBJ1-2; a weak D match, TRBD1 (5 bases). The CDR3 runs 15 residues. Germline V lookup: CDR1 SGHTA, CDR2 FQGNSA. Deletions cut 7 bases from V and 4 bases from J, with 19 bases between.

The J gene is TRBJ1-2, the V gene TRBV7-3; the D gene is possibly TRBD1 (5 bases). Germline-derived CDR1 and CDR2 are SGHTA and FQGTGA. V gave up 5 bases and J gave up 0 bases, with 10 bases separating them. The CDR3 covers 14 residues. The CDR3 here is CASSPQGANYGYTF. CDR3 sequence (DNA): TGTGCCAGCAGCCCCCAGGGAGCTAACTATGGCTACACCTTC.

In this sample, this clone turned up a few times. This chain joins TRBV20-1 and TRBJ2-1, with unresolved D. CDR1 and CDR2 from the germline V gene are DFQATT and SNEGSKA (reference sequence). V was shortened by 6 bases and J by 5 bases, with 8 bases between the two germline ends. The CDR3 has 11 amino acids. The chain's CDR3 is CSARDNNEQFF. CDR3 nucleotides: TGCAGTGCCCGAGATAACAATGAGCAGTTCTTC.

The J gene is TRBJ2-3, the V gene TRBV7-2; no clear D gene. In germline, CDR1 is SGHTA, CDR2 FQGNSA. The V and J ends lost 4 bases and 0 bases respectively, with 8 bases between them. CDR3 length: 14 residues. The CDR3 DNA reads TGTGCCAGCAGCTCGCAGCCCAGCACAGATACGCAGTATTTT. Protein product: CASSSQPSTDTQYF. Full variable domain (remainder filled in from reference TRBV7-2 and TRBJ2-3): GAGVSQSPSNKVTEKGKDVELRCDPISGHTALYWYRQSLGQGLEFLIYFQGNSAPDKSGLPSDRFSAERTGGSVSTLTIQRTQQEDSAVYLCASSSQPSTDTQYFGPGTRLTVL.

This chain uses TRBV24-1 with TRBJ2-7, with TRBD1 as a possible D gene (5 bases). The germline gives CDR1 KGHDR, CDR2 SFDVKD. V lost 5 bases and J 4 bases, leaving 17 bases between the germline ends. CDR3 size: 15 residues. The CDR3 coding sequence is TGTGCCACCAGTGCAAATGACGTCAGGGTTTACGAGCAGTACTTC. This encodes CATSANDVRVYEQYF.

The rearrangement joins TRBV27 to TRBJ1-2; D gene uncertain. The V gene's germline CDR1 is MNHEY and CDR2 SMNVEV (reference sequence). The CDR3 is 12 amino acids. Trimming stripped 8 bases from V and 4 bases from J, with 11 bases between. For the CDR3, the DNA is TGTGCCAGCTCCCCAGGCGTCTATGGCTACACCTTC. It codes for CASSPGVYGYTF.

This CDR3 reads CASSYHNGQPQHF. CDR3 bases: TGTGCCAGCAGTTATCACAACGGTCAGCCCCAGCATTTT. The chain recombines TRBV6-5 with TRBJ1-5; D is unresolved. CDR1 MNHEY and CDR2 SVGAGI come from the germline V gene. The V and J ends lost 3 bases and 6 bases respectively, with 9 bases between them. The CDR3 length is 13 residues.

The genes are TRBV7-9 and TRBJ1-4, with D uncertain. The CDR3 contains 12 residues. The germline V and J ends were trimmed by 5 bases and 8 bases, with 9 bases remaining between them. Germline assignment: CDR1 SEHNR and CDR2 FQNEAQ (reference sequence). The CDR3 reads CASSLSREKLFF. CDR3 DNA: TGTGCCAGCAGCCTCTCCAGGGAAAAACTGTTTTTT.

V and J are TRBV15 and TRBJ1-4; unclear D gene. Germline CDR1 is LNHNV and CDR2 is YYDKDF (reference sequence). V was trimmed by 3 bases and J by 6 bases, leaving 11 bases between them. The length of the CDR3 is 14 residues. CDR3 loop: CATSREGSYEKLFF. DNA of the CDR3: TGTGCCACCAGCAGGGAGGGCTCATATGAAAAACTGTTTTTT.

The chain uses TRBV6-5 and TRBJ2-7; D is undetermined. Per the germline V gene, CDR1 is MNHEY and CDR2 is SVGAGI. The CDR3 sequence is 14 residues long. Trimming pared 2 bases from V and 0 bases from J, leaving 8 bases between. Here the CDR3 reads CASSYGGGSYEQYF. The CDR3 DNA reads TGTGCCAGCAGTTACGGCGGCGGCTCCTACGAGCAGTACTTC.

V gene TRBV7-8 combines with J gene TRBJ1-1; 8 nucleotides agree with TRBD1. This CDR3 is built from 14 residues. Germline lookup yields CDR1 SGHVS and CDR2 FQNEAQ. With 4 bases clipped from V and 1 base from J, the junction kept 2 bases outside the gene matches. The CDR3 sequence is CASSSGTGNTEAFF. In DNA form, the CDR3 reads TGTGCCAGCAGCTCCGGGACAGGGAACACTGAAGCTTTCTTT.

The count of this clone is one. The J gene is TRBJ2-3, the V gene TRBV27, with D unclear. In germline, CDR1 is MNHEY, CDR2 SMNVEV (reference sequence). With 6 bases removed from V and 3 bases from J, the gap between germline ends came to 19 bases. This CDR3 is built from 16 residues. CDR3 coding DNA: TGTGCCAGCAGCCGCACTTATGGGCTACCTACAGATACGCAGTATTTT. This gives the protein CASSRTYGLPTDTQYF.

The V gene is TRBV7-2, the J gene TRBJ2-5; the D is unclear. The CDR3 is 13 residues long. From germline, CDR1 is SGHTA and CDR2 FQGNSA. V was clipped by 0 bases and J by 5 bases, with 7 bases between them. The DNA for the CDR3 is TGTGCCAGCAGCTTAGCCGTACGGGAGACCCAGTACTTC. It codes for CASSLAVRETQYF.

This clone was observed a few times. V is TRBV27 and J is TRBJ1-4; D is perhaps TRBD1 (5 bases). The CDR3 spans 15 residues. Germline CDR1 MNHEY, CDR2 SMNVEV (reference sequence). Trimming took 3 bases from V and 8 from J, leaving 16 bases between them. The CDR3 sequence is CASSLSGTPVEKLFF. In nucleotides, the CDR3 is TGTGCCAGCAGTTTGTCCGGGACCCCGGTAGAAAAACTGTTTTTT.

The chain joins TRBV7-8 to TRBJ1-1, with D possibly being TRBD1 (6 bases). V was clipped by 1 base and J by 3 bases, with 15 bases between them. Germline V CDR1 and CDR2: SGHVS, FQNEAQ. The CDR3 is 16 amino acids. In nucleotides, the CDR3 is TGTGCCAGCAGCTTAGGGCAGGGGAGCGTATACACTGAAGCTTTCTTT. It specifies CASSLGQGSVYTEAFF.

The V gene is TRBV7-2, the J gene TRBJ1-2; D remains ambiguous. This CDR3 is 13 amino acids long. The germline V gene encodes CDR1 SGHTA and CDR2 FQGNSA. V lost 2 bases and J lost 4, with 8 bases in between. CDR3 bases: TGTGCCAGCAGCTTAACAGACCTCTATGGCTACACCTTC. Translating gives CASSLTDLYGYTF.

CDR3 nucleotides: TGTGCCAGCAGCCCGGGGGGGGCAGGGGTTAACTATGGCTACACCTTC. Translated, it gives CASSPGGAGVNYGYTF. The chain uses TRBV9 and TRBJ1-2; D possibly corresponds to TRBD1 (6 bases). The CDR3 is 16 amino acids. The V end was cut by 4 bases, the J end by 1 base, with 17 bases between. Germline V gene data show CDR1 as SGDLS and CDR2 as YYNGEE.

For the CDR3, the DNA is TGTGCCAGCAGCTCGCGACAGACAGATACGCAGTATTTT. This sequence encodes CASSSRQTDTQYF. The chain is built from TRBV7-6 and TRBJ2-3, with D maybe TRBD1 (5 bases). The CDR3 loop spans 13 amino acids. The V end lost 4 bases, the J end lost 3 bases, and 8 bases lay between the germline ends. The V gene's germline CDR1 is SGHVS and CDR2 FNYEAQ.

This clone turned up a few times. The V and J genes are TRBV2 and TRBJ1-2; tentatively, D is TRBD1 (5 bases). Germline CDR1 is SNHLY and CDR2 is FYNNEI. The CDR3 loop spans 14 amino acids. V gave up 6 bases and J gave up 6 bases, with 17 bases separating them. Here the CDR3 DNA reads TGTGCCAGCAGGCCGGGACCAAGGGAGCATGGCTACACCTTC. It translates to CASRPGPREHGYTF.

The chain employs TRBV6-2 or TRBV6-3 and TRBJ2-7; no reliable D call. CDR1 and CDR2 (germline): MNHEY, SVGEGT. V was clipped by 0 bases and J by 2 bases, with 2 bases between them. The CDR3 is 12 residues long. The CDR3, as DNA: TGTGCCAGCAGTTACTCTACCTACGAGCAGTACTTC. Translation gives CASSYSTYEQYF.

V gene TRBV4-3 combines with J gene TRBJ2-4; 7 nucleotides line up with TRBD1. This CDR3 is built from 14 residues. V dropped 4 bases and J dropped 6; count of bases not matched to a gene: 6. From germline, CDR1 is LGHNA and CDR2 YSLEER. The chain's CDR3 is CASSPGDSLNIQYF. DNA of the CDR3: TGCGCCAGCAGCCCAGGGGACAGCTTAAACATTCAGTACTTC.

At least ten counts were recorded for this clone. This chain links TRBV30 with TRBJ2-5; TRBD1 aligns across 8 bases. The V gene's germline CDR1 is GTSNPN and CDR2 SVGIG (reference sequence). V trimming: 4 bases; J trimming: 2 bases; junction bases outside the gene matches: 3. The CDR3 contains 13 residues. The CDR3 spells CAWNGQGQETQYF. The CDR3 bases are TGTGCCTGGAATGGACAGGGTCAAGAGACCCAGTACTTC.

The J gene is TRBJ1-2, the V gene TRBV5-1; TRBD1 is a possible D gene (5 bases). Germline CDR1 and CDR2: SGHRS and YFSETQ. There are 15 residues in the CDR3. V lost 1 base and J lost 0, with 10 bases in between. The CDR3 sequence is CASSLYWGANYGYTF. In DNA, the CDR3 is TGCGCCAGCAGCTTGTACTGGGGGGCTAACTATGGCTACACCTTC.